Only one count was recorded for the clone carrying this T cell receptor (beta chain). No antigen is known for it. These data belong to a study of a mutant IDH1 vaccine in newly diagnosed glioma. Sequencing used immunoSEQ multiplex PCR; TCRdb keeps in-frame clones, though not all of them. The table has approximately 43,000 clones, more than 80% seen once; the top ten hold approximately 1.6%. The time point here: week 35, safety follow-up. Vaccination used 300 ug of mutant IDH1 20-mer peptide per dose, with topical imiquimod. The sample consisted of PBMCs, taken from a glioma patient whose treatment included an IDH1 peptide vaccine. This TCR derives from a man aged 35-49 years with glioma.

This CDR3 reads CASSPGPNTGELFF. CDR3 in DNA: TGTGCCAGCAGCCCCGGGCCGAACACCGGGGAGCTGTTTTTT. This chain links TRBV7-2 with TRBJ2-2; no reliable D call. Germline V lookup: CDR1 SGHTA, CDR2 FQGNSA. This CDR3 is 14 amino acids long. V was cut by 5 bases and J by 0 bases, with 7 bases left in between.